The 19 T cell receptor beta chains below were found in one sample sequenced in a study of blood T cells in healthy people across ages. Next came a second PCR, run for about 6 to 12 cycles, which used a sample-barcoded 5' primer along with a J-beta primer mix. TCRdb re-called the 5' RACE reads with MiXCR, one entry per CDR3 protein. The table includes about 650,000 distinct CDR3 sequences, 32% detected once. The sequenced sample was blood. These receptors were taken from a woman older than 75 in good health.

This clonotype appeared once. The genes are TRBV29-1 and TRBJ1-5; D call uncertain. The germline gives CDR1 SQVTM, CDR2 ANQGSEA. This CDR3 has 12 amino acids. Trimming took off 4 bases at V and 6 bases at J, with 10 bases between the two ends. The DNA for the CDR3 is TGCAGCGTTGTGGAGGCCGGTCAGCCCCAGCATTTT. It translates to CSVVEAGQPQHF.

In its sample, this clonotype was seen a few times. The chain links TRBV6-1 to TRBJ1-5; possibly TRBD1 for D (6 bases). Germline CDR1 reads MNHNS; CDR2 reads SASEGT. V dropped 3 bases and J dropped 4 bases, with 10 bases sitting between them. The CDR3 is 14 amino acids. CDR3 DNA sequence: TGTGCCAGCAGTGACCGTGGACAGAATCAGCCCCAGCATTTT. It codes for CASSDRGQNQPQHF.

This clonotype showed up many times. The chain links TRBV29-1 to TRBJ2-7, with D maybe TRBD1 (5 bases). The CDR3 length is 12 residues. Germline CDR1 SQVTM, CDR2 ANQGSEA. Deletions cut 4 bases from V and 2 bases from J, with 9 bases between. The CDR3 DNA follows: TGCAGCGTTGTGACAGAAACCTACGAGCAGTACTTC. It encodes CSVVTETYEQYF.

This rearrangement joins TRBV5-1 to TRBJ1-2; D is ambiguous. Germline values: CDR1 SGHRS, CDR2 YFSETQ. The CDR3 extends over 17 amino acids. Between the trimmed V and J ends, which lost 4 bases and 8 bases, there was a span of 27 bases. The CDR3 DNA reads as TGCGCCAGCAGCGCCGACCAGACCCACTTGGGGAGCTGGGGCTACACCTTC. Amino acid sequence: CASSADQTHLGSWGYTF.

On this clonotype itself: One end of the junction is discordant with germline, which a read error may explain. The J gene is TRBJ2-6, the V gene TRBV7-9; possibly TRBD1 for D (7 bases). The CDR3 spans 17 residues. CDR1 SEHNR and CDR2 FQNEAQ come from the germline V gene (reference sequence). CDR3 sequence: CASSLLGQVEGVNVLTF. DNA of the CDR3: TGTGCCAGCAGCTTACTTGGACAGGTGGAGGGGGTCAACGTCCTGACTTTC.

The chain has TRBV28 and TRBJ2-3; 10 bases align to TRBD2. Per the germline V gene, CDR1 is MDHEN and CDR2 is SYDVKM. The length of the CDR3 is 17 residues. The junction had 9 bases not matched to a gene; V was cut back by 2 bases and J by 4 bases. The CDR3 protein is CASSLLAGVFRPDTQYF. In DNA form, the CDR3 reads TGTGCCAGCAGTTTACTAGCGGGAGTTTTCAGGCCAGATACGCAGTATTTT.

This clonotype was counted at least ten times. The rearrangement joins TRBV5-1 to TRBJ2-5, with D perhaps matching TRBD1 (6 bases). The CDR3 extends over 14 amino acids. Germline CDR1 is SGHRS and CDR2 is YFSETQ. Trimming left V 5 bases short and J 3 bases short, with 14 bases between. In DNA, the CDR3 is TGCGCCAGCAGTTTATACGGGACAAAAGAGACCCAGTACTTC. Translation gives CASSLYGTKETQYF.

The chain uses TRBV9 and TRBJ1-6; no firm D call. Between the trimmed V and J ends, which lost 2 bases and 11 bases, there was a span of 11 bases. This CDR3 spans 13 amino acids. Germline V gene lookup returns CDR1 SGDLS and CDR2 YYNGEE. The CDR3 coding sequence is TGTGCCAGCAGCGTTTCCAGGTATCCACCCCTCCACTTT. Translation: CASSVSRYPPLHF.

This clonotype was seen more than once but under ten times. The rearrangement links TRBV7-3 to TRBJ2-2, with 8 bases aligning to TRBD1. Losses at the gene ends were 5 bases for V and 1 base for J; bases not matched to a gene: 6. Germline V gives CDR1 SGHTA, CDR2 FQGTGA. The CDR3 sequence is 16 residues long. The CDR3 region is CASSPLGTGNTGELFF. The CDR3 bases are TGTGCCAGCAGCCCCCTCGGGACAGGGAACACCGGGGAGCTGTTTTTT.

V gene TRBV7-2 combines with J gene TRBJ1-5; the D is unclear. The V end lost 1 base, the J end lost 2 bases, and 6 bases lay between the germline ends. From germline, CDR1 is SGHTA and CDR2 FQGNSA. CDR3 length equals 14 residues. The CDR3 loop is CASSLGMGNQPQHF. The CDR3 nucleotides are TGTGCCAGCAGCTTAGGTATGGGCAATCAGCCCCAGCATTTT.

In the case of this clonotype: A junction boundary mismatches the germline segment, possibly from a read error. The CDR3 sequence is CASSSSRVSTDMQYF. The CDR3 coding sequence is TGTGCCAGCAGTTCCTCCCGGGTGAGCACAGATATGCAGTATTTT. The chain recombines TRBV12-3 or TRBV12-4 with TRBJ2-3; no clear D gene. This CDR3 region has 15 residues.

The CDR3, as DNA: TGTGCCAGCAGCCTCAACCGCCCGGGGTCCCGCCTGGGTGAGCAGTACTTC. Protein sequence: CASSLNRPGSRLGEQYF. The chain combines TRBV9 with TRBJ2-5, with D possibly matching TRBD2 (5 bases). V was clipped by 4 bases and J by 11 bases, with 30 bases between them. The CDR3 length is 17 residues. CDR1 and CDR2 (germline): SGDLS, YYNGEE.

The gene calls are TRBV30 and TRBJ1-5, with no clear D. The V gene's germline CDR1 is GTSNPN and CDR2 SVGIG (reference sequence). With 1 base removed from V and 6 bases from J, the gap between germline ends came to 7 bases. The CDR3 is 12 amino acids. CDR3 nucleotides: TGTGCCTGGAGTGCAGAAAGTCAGCCCCAGCATTTT. It is translated as CAWSAESQPQHF.

In this sample, this clonotype turned up many times. The chain uses TRBV7-9 and TRBJ2-5; 7 bases agree with TRBD1. The CDR3 has 16 amino acids. The V gene's germline CDR1 is SEHNR and CDR2 FQNEAQ (reference sequence). V was clipped by 6 bases and J by 4 bases; unmatched bases: 14. DNA for the CDR3: TGTGCCAGCAGGGACTTCACAGGGGCCACGGCAGAGACCCAGTACTTC. Translated, it gives CASRDFTGATAETQYF.

This clonotype was picked up many times. The J gene is TRBJ1-2, the V gene TRBV30, with no clear D. Germline V gene data show CDR1 as GTSNPN and CDR2 as SVGIG (reference sequence). V was pared by 4 bases and J by 5 bases, with 8 bases between. There are 11 residues in the CDR3. The CDR3 spells CAWTTGYGYTF. DNA of the CDR3: TGTGCCTGGACCACGGGTTATGGCTACACCTTC.

The rearrangement uses TRBV5-1 and TRBJ2-5, with 8 positions matching TRBD1. Germline-derived CDR1 and CDR2 are SGHRS and YFSETQ. V dropped 3 bases and J dropped 7; count of bases not matched to a gene: 11. This CDR3 contains 15 residues. The CDR3 bases are TGCGCCAGCAGCTGGGATACAGGGGGGAAGGGGACCCAGTACTTC. It translates to CASSWDTGGKGTQYF.

This clonotype has just a few counts. The chain is built from TRBV6-6 and TRBJ1-4, with D possibly matching TRBD1 (5 bases). The germline V and J ends were trimmed by 2 bases and 8 bases, with 12 bases remaining between them. Germline CDR1 and CDR2: MNHNY and SVGAGI (reference sequence). This CDR3 region has 14 residues. CDR3 DNA sequence: TGTGCCAGCAGTTACGGGCAGAGGGGCGAAAAACTGTTTTTT. This sequence encodes CASSYGQRGEKLFF.

In its sample, this clonotype was seen many times. The gene calls are TRBV6-5 and TRBJ1-4; no reliable D call. With 8 bases removed from V and 5 bases from J, the gap between germline ends came to 12 bases. Germline CDR1 reads MNHEY; CDR2 reads SVGAGI. The CDR3 covers 13 residues. Written as DNA, the CDR3 is TGTGCCAGCGGCCCGGGCCCGAATGAAAAACTGTTTTTT. Protein product: CASGPGPNEKLFF.

This clonotype was seen many times. This chain connects TRBV15 to TRBJ1-5; possibly TRBD1 for D (5 bases). Germline-derived CDR1 and CDR2 are LNHNV and YYDKDF (reference sequence). The CDR3 totals 15 residues. V was clipped by 0 bases and J by 7 bases, with 13 bases between them. CDR3 nucleotide sequence: TGTGCCACCAGCAGAGATCGAGGGGAACACCAGCCCCAGCATTTT. It codes for CATSRDRGEHQPQHF.